The T cell receptor beta chain described here comes from a study of blood T cells in healthy people across ages. Germline V gene sequence: CDR1 DFQATT, CDR2 SNEGSKA (reference sequence). This CDR3 contains 13 residues. The J segment lost 2 bases and the V segment lost 6 bases, leaving 2 bases of the junction unmatched. Alongside a J-beta primer mix, a sample-barcoded 5' primer served in a second PCR lasting roughly 6 to 12 cycles. With 12 random nucleotides, a template-switch adaptor tagged each individual cDNA molecule. One entry per CDR3 protein, called by TCRdb with MiXCR from the 5' RACE reads. Of about a million distinct CDR3 sequences detected, just over 50% appear once; the ten largest clones hold roughly 23%. Regarding the study as a whole: Strong correlation linked observed beta diversity and percent naive T cells.

Regarding this clonotype: Its antigen is not identified.

Whenever a sample was processed, at least 6 million PBMCs were isolated. The TCR sequence derives from a woman aged 55-69 years in good health. The chain carries TRBV20-1 and TRBJ2-2, with 8 nucleotides matching TRBD1. The sequenced sample was blood. CDR3 loop: CSADRGNTGELFF. The DNA of the CDR3 is TGCAGTGCCGACAGGGGTAACACCGGGGAGCTGTTTTTT.